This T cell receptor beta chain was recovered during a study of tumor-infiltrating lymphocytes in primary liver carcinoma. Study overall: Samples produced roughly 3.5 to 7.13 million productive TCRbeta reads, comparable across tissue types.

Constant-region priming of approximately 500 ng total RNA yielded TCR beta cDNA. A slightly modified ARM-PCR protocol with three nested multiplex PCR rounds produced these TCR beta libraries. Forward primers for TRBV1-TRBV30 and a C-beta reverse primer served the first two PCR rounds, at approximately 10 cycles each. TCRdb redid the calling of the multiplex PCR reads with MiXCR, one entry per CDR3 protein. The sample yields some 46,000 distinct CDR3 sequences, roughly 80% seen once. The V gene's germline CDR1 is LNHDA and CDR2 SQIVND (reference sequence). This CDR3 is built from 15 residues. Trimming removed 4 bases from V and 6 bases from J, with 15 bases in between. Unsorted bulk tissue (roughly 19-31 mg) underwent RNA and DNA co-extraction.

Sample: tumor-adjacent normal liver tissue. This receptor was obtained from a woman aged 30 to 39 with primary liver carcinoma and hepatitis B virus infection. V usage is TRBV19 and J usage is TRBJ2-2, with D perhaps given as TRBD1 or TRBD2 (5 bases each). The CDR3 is CASSTGTAPSGELFF. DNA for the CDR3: TGTGCCAGTAGTACGGGGACGGCACCCTCCGGGGAGCTGTTTTTT.